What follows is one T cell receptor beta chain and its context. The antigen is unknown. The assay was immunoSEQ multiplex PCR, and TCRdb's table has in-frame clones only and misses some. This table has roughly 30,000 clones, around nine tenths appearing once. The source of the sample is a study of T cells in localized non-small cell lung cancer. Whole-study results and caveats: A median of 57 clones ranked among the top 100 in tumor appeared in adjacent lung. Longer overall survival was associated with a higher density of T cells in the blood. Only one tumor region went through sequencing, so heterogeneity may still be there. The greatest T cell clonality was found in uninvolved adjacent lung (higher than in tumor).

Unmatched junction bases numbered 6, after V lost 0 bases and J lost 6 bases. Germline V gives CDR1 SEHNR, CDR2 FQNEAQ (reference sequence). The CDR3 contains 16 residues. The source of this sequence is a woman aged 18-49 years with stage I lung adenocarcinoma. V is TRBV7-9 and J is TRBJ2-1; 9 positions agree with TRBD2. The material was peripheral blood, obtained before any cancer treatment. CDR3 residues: CASSLALGLAANEQFF. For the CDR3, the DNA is TGTGCCAGCAGCTTAGCCCTGGGACTAGCCGCCAATGAGCAGTTCTTC.